This TCR beta chain was found in a study of T cell responses to AZD1222 COVID-19 vaccine. TCRdb's table, derived via immunoSEQ multiplex PCR, lists solely in-frame clones and lacks some. The sample records about 120,000 clones, about 91% being singletons. The J segment lost 4 bases and the V segment lost 0 bases, leaving 9 bases of the junction unmatched. From germline, CDR1 is SGHRS and CDR2 YFSETQ. The CDR3 spans 18 residues. Sequencing used peripheral blood, obtained 28 days after the second AZD1222 dose. This TCR derives from an adult who received the AZD1222 COVID-19 vaccine. The rearrangement links TRBV5-1 to TRBJ2-7, with 14 bases matching TRBD2. DNA of the CDR3: TGCGCCAGCAGCTTGGAGACTAGCGGGAGGGCTGGGGTTTACGAGCAGTACTTC. Translated, it gives CASSLETSGRAGVYEQYF.